This T cell receptor beta chain was recorded in a study of T cell responses to AZD1222 COVID-19 vaccine. As regards this clone: Its cognate antigen is unknown.

Measured with immunoSEQ multiplex PCR; TCRdb has only the in-frame clones, and not every one. The sample consists of about 120,000 clones, approximately 90% of them appearing once. V lost 8 bases and J lost 5, with 27 bases in between. Germline CDR1 MDHEN, CDR2 SYDVKM. The length of the CDR3 is 17 residues. Overall study findings and caveats: Clonal diversity may have been underestimated, and the donors were mostly white British, with more females than males. CD4 TCRs covered the whole spike, strongest at regions 160-218 and 743-854. Every sample of the repertoires postdated the peak T cell response. The study identified only six AZD1222 recipients as seropositive at baseline.

This chain uses TRBV28 with TRBJ1-1; TRBD1 might be the D (6 bases). The TCR was taken from an adult in good health. Sequencing used peripheral blood, obtained on day 0 of AZD1222 vaccination. CDR3 DNA sequence: TGTGCCAGCTATCCCCCCCCGGGGGCGCGAGGGAGAACTGAAGCTTTCTTT. Residues: CASYPPPGARGRTEAFF.